The rows below give T cell receptor beta chains drawn from one sample of a study of graft-versus-host responses after intestinal transplantation. TCRdb's copy holds only in-frame clones and misses some; the assay was immunoSEQ multiplex PCR. The table shows approximately 24,000 clones, with 80% to 90% occurring only once. Here the sequenced sample was PBMCs, taken around 440 days after intestinal transplant. The receptors derive from a human patient who received an intestinal transplant, so some T cells may come from the graft donor. The CDR3 runs from the conserved cysteine through the conserved F or W. D genes are given only for firm matches. Expanded clones get a size class; other rows say once, few or many, or leave the size out.

clone_size: .; v_call: TRBV7-9; d_call: TRBD1; j_call: TRBJ1-5; cdr3_nt: TGTGCCAGCAGCCTGCAGGGGGCTAACCAGCCCCAGCATTTT; cdr3_aa: CASSLQGANQPQHF
clone_size: .; v_call: TRBV9; d_call: .; j_call: TRBJ2-2; cdr3_nt: TGTGCCAGCAGCCCCCGACTAGTGGCCGGGGAGCTGTTTTTT; cdr3_aa: CASSPRLVAGELFF
clone_size: .; v_call: TRBV30; d_call: .; j_call: TRBJ2-3; cdr3_nt: TGTGCCTGGACAGGGCCAGGCTACACAGATACGCAGTATTTT; cdr3_aa: CAWTGPGYTDTQYF
clone_size: .; v_call: TRBV9; d_call: TRBD2; j_call: TRBJ2-3; cdr3_nt: TGTGCCAGCAGCGTACGCGGAGCGGGGGGAGATACGCAGTATTTT; cdr3_aa: CASSVRGAGGDTQYF
clone_size: .; v_call: TRBV7-9; d_call: TRBD2; j_call: TRBJ2-1; cdr3_nt: TGTGCCAGCAGCAAACTAGCGGGAGATGGTAATGAGCAGTTCTTC; cdr3_aa: CASSKLAGDGNEQFF
clone_size: .; v_call: TRBV7-8; d_call: .; j_call: TRBJ2-3; cdr3_nt: TGTGCCAGCAGGGAGCAGGGTCCAGATACGCAGTATTTT; cdr3_aa: CASREQGPDTQYF
clone_size: .; v_call: TRBV7-6; d_call: .; j_call: TRBJ2-1; cdr3_nt: TGTGCCAGCAGCTTAACCGGGAGCACCTACAATGAGCAGTTCTTC; cdr3_aa: CASSLTGSTYNEQFF
clone_size: .; v_call: TRBV7-2; d_call: TRBD2; j_call: TRBJ2-2; cdr3_nt: TGTGCCAGCAGCTTAAGGGCGGGAGCTACCGGGGAGCTGTTTTTT; cdr3_aa: CASSLRAGATGELFF
clone_size: .; v_call: TRBV6-5; d_call: TRBD1; j_call: TRBJ2-5; cdr3_nt: TGTGCCAGCAGCCTGGGACAGGGCAGAGAGACCCAGTACTTC; cdr3_aa: CASSLGQGRETQYF
clone_size: few; v_call: TRBV6-5; d_call: .; j_call: TRBJ2-5; cdr3_nt: TGTGCCAGCAGCCGGACGATCCAAGAGACCCAGTACTTC; cdr3_aa: CASSRTIQETQYF
clone_size: .; v_call: TRBV7-7; d_call: .; j_call: TRBJ2-5; cdr3_nt: TGTGCTAGCAGCTTCGGGGGCCAAGAGACCCAGTACTTC; cdr3_aa: CASSFGGQETQYF
clone_size: .; v_call: TRBV1; d_call: .; j_call: TRBJ1-1; cdr3_nt: TGCACCAGCAGCCAAGTAGGCCCTGCGGGACTGAACACTGAAGCTTTCTTT; cdr3_aa: CTSSQVGPAGLNTEAFF
clone_size: .; v_call: TRBV15; d_call: TRBD2; j_call: TRBJ2-1; cdr3_nt: TGTGCCACCAGCAAACGCTCTCTCGCGGGAGGGTCCCACAATGAGCAGTTCTTC; cdr3_aa: CATSKRSLAGGSHNEQFF
clone_size: .; v_call: TRBV11-2; d_call: TRBD2; j_call: TRBJ2-5; cdr3_nt: TGTGCCAGCAGCGTGAGACTAGCGGGAGAGACCCAGTACTTC; cdr3_aa: CASSVRLAGETQYF
clone_size: .; v_call: TRBV4-3; d_call: .; j_call: TRBJ1-1; cdr3_nt: TGCGCCAGCAGCCAGATTACCGGGACACTAAACACTGAAGCTTTCTTT; cdr3_aa: CASSQITGTLNTEAFF